The text below deals with one T cell receptor beta chain. The trim removed 7 bases at V and 6 bases at J, leaving 12 bases unmatched. In germline, CDR1 is SNHLY, CDR2 FYNNEI. This CDR3 has 16 amino acids. This record comes from a study of blood T cell repertoires in COVID-19. Clones were sequenced by immunoSEQ multiplex PCR, and TCRdb holds only the in-frame ones, with some missing. The table records 250,000 or so clones, 88% of them present only once. V usage is TRBV2 and J usage is TRBJ2-5; TRBD1 matches 12 bases. The receptor was isolated from a woman between 25 and 40 years old who had been exposed to COVID-19. The sequencing input was PBMCs or T cells enriched from blood (not recorded which). The CDR3 loop reads CASNPTGTGGWKTQYF. CDR3 nucleotide sequence: TGTGCCAGCAACCCTACCGGGACAGGGGGCTGGAAGACCCAGTACTTC.